The rows below give T cell receptor beta chains drawn from one sample of a study of shared clonotypes between healthy human individuals. Sequenced by immunoSEQ multiplex PCR; TCRdb stores in-frame clones only, minus some. The profile shows fewer than 600,000 clones, 77% of them singletons. The sample comprised PBMCs. These receptors were taken from a woman aged 35 to 49 in good health. Some clones in this sample may be carry-over from other donors' samples. The CDR3 runs from the conserved cysteine through the conserved F or W. The D gene is left open where the match is weak. Where a row states a size, it is once, few, many or the class of an expanded clone; other rows omit it.

cdr3_nt,cdr3_aa,d_call,v_call,cdr3_length,clone_size,j_call
TGTGCCAGCAGTTTGCCCAGGGGCGAGCAGTACTTC,CASSLPRGEQYF,NA,TRBV27,12,NA,TRBJ2-7
TGTGCCAGCAGCCCCGGGACTAGCGGGAGGGCCAGCGAGCAGTACTTC,CASSPGTSGRASEQYF,TRBD2,TRBV27,16,NA,TRBJ2-7
TGTGCCAGCAGCCTGGGACAGGCCGGGGAGCTGTTTTTT,CASSLGQAGELFF,TRBD1,TRBV28,13,NA,TRBJ2-2
TGTGCCTGGAGTGTAGGGACATATAGCAATCAGCCCCAGCATTTT,CAWSVGTYSNQPQHF,NA,TRBV30,15,NA,TRBJ1-5
TGTGCCAGCAGTCCCGGGACGGCAACGAATCAGCCCCAGCATTTT,CASSPGTATNQPQHF,NA,TRBV28,15,NA,TRBJ1-5
TGTGCCTGGAGTGATCTGGGGAACACCGGGGAGCTGTTTTTT,CAWSDLGNTGELFF,NA,TRBV30,14,NA,TRBJ2-2
TGTGCCAGCAGTAGTATTTGGGACAGTGGGGGAGATACGCAGTATTTT,CASSSIWDSGGDTQYF,TRBD1,TRBV28,16,NA,TRBJ2-3
TGTGCCAGCAGGAACCGGGACAGGTCCAACGAGCAGTACTTC,CASRNRDRSNEQYF,TRBD1,TRBV6-6,14,NA,TRBJ2-7
TGTGCCAGCTCACCACGGCAGGGAACTGAAGCTTTCTTT,CASSPRQGTEAFF,NA,TRBV18,13,NA,TRBJ1-1
TGTGCCAGCAGCTTAGACAGGGCCGACACCGGGGAGCTGTTTTTT,CASSLDRADTGELFF,NA,TRBV11-2,15,NA,TRBJ2-2
TGCGCCAGCAGCTTGGGGGGTTTAGTTGGCTACACCTTC,CASSLGGLVGYTF,NA,TRBV5-1,13,NA,TRBJ1-2
TGTGCCAGCAGCCTCTCCCTAGCGGATACGCAGTATTTT,CASSLSLADTQYF,NA,TRBV6-4,13,few,TRBJ2-3
TGTGCCACCAGCAGAGACAGACATCAGCCCCAGCATTTT,CATSRDRHQPQHF,NA,TRBV15,13,NA,TRBJ1-5
TGCGCCAGCAGCCAAGAAGCCGGGACAGGCGGTGAGACCCAGTACTTC,CASSQEAGTGGETQYF,TRBD1,TRBV5-1,16,NA,TRBJ2-5
TGCGCCAGCAGCCAAGTGTTAGCGGGAGGTGAGACCCAGTACTTC,CASSQVLAGGETQYF,TRBD2,TRBV4-1,15,NA,TRBJ2-5
TGTGCCAGCAGTGACGGTAGCGGGAACTCTGGGTACAATGAGCAGTTCTTC,CASSDGSGNSGYNEQFF,TRBD2,TRBV6-4,17,NA,TRBJ2-1
TGTGCCAGCAGCTACTGGGGGGAGAGCAATCAGCCCCAGCATTTT,CASSYWGESNQPQHF,NA,TRBV5-4,15,NA,TRBJ1-5
TGTGCCAGCAGTTTATGGAATCCCTCACACGGGGGCAATCAGCCCCAGCATTTT,CASSLWNPSHGGNQPQHF,NA,TRBV28,18,few,TRBJ1-5
TGTGCCAGCAGCCAGATGGACAGGAACAACTATGGCTACACCTTC,CASSQMDRNNYGYTF,TRBD1,TRBV4-2,15,NA,TRBJ1-2
TGCGCCAGCAGCTTGAATGGACAGCCCTACGAGCAGTACTTC,CASSLNGQPYEQYF,NA,TRBV5-1,14,NA,TRBJ2-7
TGTGCCAGCATCAAGGACAGGGTTGGGACTGAAGCTTTCTTT,CASIKDRVGTEAFF,TRBD1,TRBV6-1,14,NA,TRBJ1-1
TGTGCCAGCAGCCTCGGGAAGGGGGAAATCGAAAAACTGTTTTTT,CASSLGKGEIEKLFF,NA,TRBV5-4,15,NA,TRBJ1-4
TGTGCCAGCAGCCTGTACAGGCTCGCCTACACCTTC,CASSLYRLAYTF,NA,TRBV5-4,12,NA,TRBJ1-2
TGCAGCCAAACTAGCGGGGCCGATAATGAGCAGTTCTTC,CSQTSGADNEQFF,TRBD2,TRBV29-1,13,many,TRBJ2-1
TGTGCCAGCAGTGTACTGGCGGGAGGCCCCTACGAGCAGTACTTC,CASSVLAGGPYEQYF,TRBD2,TRBV2,15,NA,TRBJ2-7
TGTGCCATCAGTGAGTCGACTCAGGACGGGTCCGGGGAGCTGTTTTTT,CAISESTQDGSGELFF,NA,TRBV10-3,16,NA,TRBJ2-2
TGCGCCAGCAGCTTGGCGGGAGGGAGTCTTAGCACAGATACGCAGTATTTT,CASSLAGGSLSTDTQYF,TRBD2,TRBV5-1,17,NA,TRBJ2-3
TGTGCCAGCAGCTTGTACGAACACACCATATATTTT,CASSLYEHTIYF,NA,TRBV7-2,12,NA,TRBJ1-3
TGTGCCAGCAGTTTATTTACGGGTTACGAGCAGTACTTC,CASSLFTGYEQYF,NA,TRBV27,13,NA,TRBJ2-7
TGTGCCAGCAGCTTGGTGCCAGGGCAAACCGAGCAGTACTTC,CASSLVPGQTEQYF,NA,TRBV5-5,14,NA,TRBJ2-7
TGTGCCAGCTCATCTACGGGCGACACTGAAGCTTTCTTT,CASSSTGDTEAFF,NA,TRBV18,13,NA,TRBJ1-1
TGCGCCAGCAGCTTGGGATGGCCAGAGCAAGAGACCCAGTACTTC,CASSLGWPEQETQYF,NA,TRBV5-1,15,NA,TRBJ2-5
TGTGCCAGCAGTTTGACAGGTAGGGGTAGGGAGGAAGCTTTCTTT,CASSLTGRGREEAFF,NA,TRBV28,15,NA,TRBJ1-1
TGTGCCAGCAGCCCGGGAGGGGGGGACCTCTCCCAGTACTTC,CASSPGGGDLSQYF,TRBD2,TRBV5-4,14,NA,TRBJ2-5
TGTGCCGGCAGCTTAGTTGCGGGAGGGGTCTATGAGCAGTTCTTC,CAGSLVAGGVYEQFF,TRBD2,TRBV7-3,15,NA,TRBJ2-1
TGTGCCAGCTCACCAACGGCAAACCCCTACGAGCAGTACTTC,CASSPTANPYEQYF,NA,TRBV18,14,NA,TRBJ2-7
TGTGCCAGCAGCCAAGAATTAGGTCGAGGCTACACCTTC,CASSQELGRGYTF,NA,TRBV14,13,NA,TRBJ1-2
TGTGCCAGCAGTTTATCTGGGGGGGCCACCTACGAGCAGTACTTC,CASSLSGGATYEQYF,NA,TRBV28,15,NA,TRBJ2-7
TGTGCCAGCAGTTACTCGGGACAGATGAACACTGAAGCTTTCTTT,CASSYSGQMNTEAFF,TRBD1,TRBV6-6,15,NA,TRBJ1-1
TGTGCCAGCAGTAGGACAACCTATAGCAATCAGCCCCAGCATTTT,CASSRTTYSNQPQHF,NA,TRBV27,15,NA,TRBJ1-5
TGCGCCAGCAGCTTTCGATCGCTAGCGGGATATTTCGGCAATGAGCAGTTCTTC,CASSFRSLAGYFGNEQFF,TRBD2,TRBV5-1,18,NA,TRBJ2-1
TGTGCCAGCAGTTCGAATTCACCCCTCCACTTT,CASSSNSPLHF,NA,TRBV28,11,many,TRBJ1-6
TGTGCCAGCAGTTCACACGACAGGCAAAAACTGTTTTTT,CASSSHDRQKLFF,NA,TRBV28,13,NA,TRBJ1-4
TGTGCCAGCGCCAGACAGGAAGGGCAGGGATCTAATGAAAAACTGTTTTTT,CASARQEGQGSNEKLFF,NA,TRBV7-9,17,NA,TRBJ1-4
TGTGCCAGCAGCCGGGACACTGGAAACACCATATATTTT,CASSRDTGNTIYF,NA,TRBV6-6,13,NA,TRBJ1-3
TGTGCCAGCAGCGTAGCAGCGGGAGTGAGTGCAGATACGCAGTATTTT,CASSVAAGVSADTQYF,TRBD2,TRBV9,16,NA,TRBJ2-3
TGTGCCAGCAGTTTAACCCCCTCCAGCGGGAGGGACGAGCAGTACTTC,CASSLTPSSGRDEQYF,TRBD2,TRBV28,16,once,TRBJ2-7
TGTGCCTGGGGTGTACTGGGTGGGAGGCCCCATGAGCAGTTCTTC,CAWGVLGGRPHEQFF,NA,TRBV30,15,NA,TRBJ2-1
TGCAGCGTTGAATACGCGCGGGAGGGGTACGAGCAGTACTTC,CSVEYAREGYEQYF,TRBD2,TRBV29-1,14,NA,TRBJ2-7
TGTGCCAGCAGTTCAGGGGGAGCGGAGCAGTACTTC,CASSSGGAEQYF,TRBD1,TRBV6-5,12,NA,TRBJ2-7